This T cell receptor beta chain was profiled in a study of T-cell memory formation after mild COVID-19. Study at large: TCR clustering was largely donor specific. Study-wide results and caveats: Cross-reactive memory apparently joined, as some responding clones appeared in pre-infection memory. Clones shrinking between day 15 and 85 showed a balanced CD4/CD8 split, and those that grew later tilted toward CD4+.

The CDR3 length is 13 residues. Trimming removed 2 bases from V and 8 bases from J, with 10 bases in between. Germline-derived CDR1 and CDR2 are KGHSH and LQKENI. TCR alpha and TCR beta cDNA libraries carrying sample barcodes and UMIs came from 5'RACE with constant-segment primers. TCRdb re-called the 5' RACE reads through MiXCR, storing one row per CDR3 protein. The repertoire holds 300,000 to 400,000 distinct CDR3 sequences, around 15% seen once, with around 22% in the top ten. Points on this clonotype: Its specificity is unknown.

The sequenced sample consisted of PBMCs or a T cell subset sorted from them (not recorded which). The receptor comes from a man aged 18 to 30 who had mild COVID-19 (a few samples of this study predate the infection). Cell type and time point are not known. This chain uses TRBV18 with TRBJ2-4; D remains unclear. For the CDR3, the DNA is TGTGCCAGCTCACCAGGGATCGGAGACATTCAGTACTTC. Translation: CASSPGIGDIQYF.